These 27 T cell receptor beta chains came from one sample sequenced in a study of blood T cell repertoires in COVID-19. Generated by immunoSEQ multiplex PCR, the TCRdb table keeps only in-frame clones and is missing some. This sample has 130,000 or so clones; roughly 90% occur once, and the top ten carry more than 2.5%. The sample consisted of peripheral blood. These receptors were taken from a human donor with COVID-19, enrolled during active disease. The donor label of this sample is uncertain.

The V and J genes are TRBV5-1 and TRBJ1-4; D is perhaps TRBD1 (5 bases). Trimming took off 0 bases at V and 5 bases at J, with 14 bases between the two ends. Germline values: CDR1 SGHRS, CDR2 YFSETQ. The CDR3 spans 16 residues. The CDR3 sequence is CASSLAIHRQNEKLFF. CDR3 coding DNA: TGCGCCAGCAGCTTGGCCATACACAGGCAGAATGAAAAACTGTTTTTT.

On this clone: One end of the junction does not line up with germline, which may come from a read error. The chain couples TRBV11-2 to TRBJ2-7; TRBD2 matches 8 bases. This CDR3 comprises 10 residues. Germline CDR1 is SGHAT and CDR2 is FQNNGV. The CDR3 reads CASSHRGGHF. CDR3 nucleotides: TGTGCCAGCAGCCACCGGGGGGGGCACTTC.

The CDR3 DNA reads TGTGCCATCAGTGTCAGGGGCGGAAGCTATGGCTACACCTTC. Its protein is CAISVRGGSYGYTF. The chain employs TRBV10-3 and TRBJ1-2; a weak D match, TRBD1 (6 bases). Germline loops: CDR1 ENHRY, CDR2 SYGVKD. V was pared by 4 bases and J by 4 bases, with 13 bases between. This CDR3 is built from 14 residues.

The V call is TRBV30, the J call TRBJ2-1; TRBD1 agrees at 7 bases. This CDR3 is built from 13 residues. V lost 3 bases, J lost 7 bases, and 6 bases stayed unmatched. From germline, CDR1 is GTSNPN and CDR2 SVGIG (reference sequence). The CDR3 DNA reads as TGTGCCTGGAGCCTGGGACAGTGGAATGAGCAGTTCTTC. This encodes CAWSLGQWNEQFF.

The chain links TRBV2 to TRBJ1-4; TRBD1 matches 11 bases. This CDR3 is built from 14 residues. V shed 6 bases and J 8 bases; nucleotides not matched to a gene: 5. Germline V gene data show CDR1 as SNHLY and CDR2 as FYNNEI. For the CDR3, the DNA is TGTGCCAGCAGACCGGGACAGGGGGACGAAAAACTGTTTTTT. This gives the protein CASRPGQGDEKLFF. Drawing the rest from reference TRBV2 and TRBJ1-4, the complete variable domain is EPEVTQTPSHQVTQMGQEVILRCVPISNHLYFYWYRQILGQKVEFLVSFYNNEISEKSEIFDDQFSVERPDGSNFTLKIRSTKLEDSAMYFCASRPGQGDEKLFFGSGTQLSVL.

The chain links TRBV18 to TRBJ2-7, with D possibly TRBD1 on 6 matching bases. The CDR3 contains 13 residues. Germline CDR1 KGHSH, CDR2 LQKENI. Trimming stripped 3 bases from V and 6 bases from J, with 12 bases between. CDR3 sequence reads: CASSPQGHREQYF. As DNA, the CDR3 is TGTGCCAGCTCACCTCAGGGGCATCGCGAGCAGTACTTC.

The CDR3 protein is CASSPRTGGSAFF. Here the CDR3 DNA reads TGTGCCAGCAGCCCCCGCACAGGGGGGTCGGCTTTCTTT. This chain joins TRBV5-6 and TRBJ1-1; 8 positions match TRBD1. J gave up 11 bases and V 4 bases, and 10 bases lay outside the gene matches. The V gene's germline CDR1 is SGHDT and CDR2 YYEEEE. The CDR3 is 13 amino acids.

The chain links TRBV6-5 to TRBJ1-4, with a weak D call TRBD1 (6 bases). V lost 6 bases and J 5 bases, leaving 13 bases between the germline ends. The CDR3 has 14 residues. CDR1 is MNHEY and CDR2 is SVGAGI in the germline V gene. DNA of the CDR3: TGTGCCAGCAGCGCCTCAGGGGCGAATGAAAAACTGTTTTTT. It yields the protein CASSASGANEKLFF.

This clone was seen just once. V gene TRBV5-1 combines with J gene TRBJ1-6; D unclear. The CDR3 covers 17 residues. V was trimmed by 0 bases and J by 5 bases, leaving 15 bases between them. Germline V gene sequence: CDR1 SGHRS, CDR2 YFSETQ. CDR3 region: CASSLVSRTANNSPLHF. CDR3 DNA sequence: TGCGCCAGCAGCTTGGTCTCCAGGACTGCGAATAATTCACCCCTCCACTTT.

The rearrangement links TRBV19 to TRBJ1-5; D is ambiguous. Trimming took 3 bases from V and 6 from J, leaving 9 bases between them. The CDR3 totals 13 residues. The germline CDR1 and CDR2 sequences are LNHDA and SQIVND (reference sequence). DNA for the CDR3: TGTGCCAGTAGTATGGCCGAAGTTCAGCCCCAGCATTTT. It codes for CASSMAEVQPQHF. The full variable domain, in which reference TRBV19 and TRBJ1-5 provide the parts outside the CDR3, is DGGITQSPKYLFRKEGQNVTLSCEQNLNHDAMYWYRQDPGQGLRLIYYSQIVNDFQKGDIAEGYSVSREKKESFPLTVTSAQKNPTAFYLCASSMAEVQPQHFGDGTRLSIL.

The chain recombines TRBV11-2 with TRBJ1-6, with D possibly being TRBD1 (5 bases). The CDR3 runs 16 residues. V was shortened by 1 base and J by 9 bases, with 16 bases between the two germline ends. The germline gives CDR1 SGHAT, CDR2 FQNNGV. CDR3: CASSLGGGTDISPLHF. The CDR3 nucleotides read TGTGCCAGCAGCTTAGGGGGGGGGACGGACATTTCACCCCTCCACTTT.

V usage is TRBV5-4 and J usage is TRBJ1-3; D is possibly TRBD1 (6 bases). The CDR3 contains 14 residues. The germline CDR1 and CDR2 sequences are SGHNT and YYREEE (reference sequence). The V end lost 1 base, the J end lost 4 bases, and 9 bases lay between the germline ends. The CDR3 nucleotides read TGTGCCAGCAGCTTGAGAGGGGGAGGAAACACCATATATTTT. Translation: CASSLRGGGNTIYF.

The chain couples TRBV27 to TRBJ1-1; D perhaps matches TRBD1 (6 bases). In germline, CDR1 is MNHEY, CDR2 SMNVEV (reference sequence). The CDR3 totals 14 residues. With 5 bases removed from V and 5 bases from J, the gap between germline ends came to 15 bases. The CDR3 sequence: CASSPRSQGTEAFF. The CDR3 DNA follows: TGTGCCAGCAGTCCGCGGTCACAGGGAACTGAAGCTTTCTTT.

In nucleotides, the CDR3 is TGTGCCAGCAGCCAAGATTGGGGGGGACAGGGGATCGGCCAGCCCCAGCATTTT. Its translation: CASSQDWGGQGIGQPQHF. The chain uses TRBV3-1 (or the pseudogene TRBV3-2) and TRBJ1-5; 10 nucleotides align to TRBD1. The J segment lost 7 bases and the V segment lost 0 bases, leaving 12 bases of the junction unmatched. Germline V gene lookup returns CDR1 LGHDT and CDR2 YNNKEL (reference sequence). This CDR3 is built from 18 residues.

This chain joins TRBV28 and TRBJ2-6; 7 nucleotides line up with TRBD2. The CDR3 spans 18 residues. From germline, CDR1 is MDHEN and CDR2 SYDVKM. With V trimmed by 7 bases and J by 2 bases, 14 bases remained unmatched. CDR3 in amino acids: CASIPSGGGEAGANVLTF. CDR3 DNA: TGTGCCAGCATTCCATCAGGTGGGGGGGAGGCTGGGGCCAACGTCCTGACTTTC.

J is TRBJ1-4 and V is TRBV5-4; D not certain. The length of the CDR3 is 15 residues. Looked up from germline, CDR1 is SGHNT and CDR2 is YYREEE (reference sequence). The germline V and J ends were trimmed by 0 bases and 1 base, with 7 bases remaining between them. As DNA, the CDR3 is TGTGCCAGCAGCTTGGGCGGTCTAACTAATGAAAAACTGTTTTTT. Protein sequence: CASSLGGLTNEKLFF. The full variable domain, rest sourced from reference TRBV5-4 and TRBJ1-4, is ETGVTQSPTHLIKTRGQQVTLRCSSQSGHNTVSWYQQALGQGPQFIFQYYREEENGRGNFPPRFSGLQFPNYSSELNVNALELDDSALYLCASSLGGLTNEKLFFGSGTQLSVL.

This chain uses TRBV30 with TRBJ1-2, with D possibly TRBD1 on 6 matching bases. Germline V lookup: CDR1 GTSNPN, CDR2 SVGIG (reference sequence). The CDR3 covers 12 residues. Deletions cut 1 base from V and 7 bases from J, with 10 bases between. The CDR3 region is CAWSAPGAGYTF. DNA of the CDR3: TGTGCCTGGAGTGCCCCAGGGGCTGGCTACACCTTC.

The chain combines TRBV9 with TRBJ1-2; possible D gene TRBD1, 6 bases. The CDR3 extends over 14 amino acids. Germline lookup yields CDR1 SGDLS and CDR2 YYNGEE. V lost 0 bases, J lost 4 bases, and 10 bases lay in between. This chain's CDR3 is CASSVGDRPYGYTF. CDR3 bases: TGTGCCAGCAGCGTAGGCGACAGGCCCTATGGCTACACCTTC.

This rearrangement joins TRBV12-3 or TRBV12-4 to TRBJ1-1; TRBD1 is a possible D gene (6 bases). The CDR3 sequence is 13 residues long. V dropped 5 bases and J dropped 5 bases, with 12 bases sitting between them. CDR3 sequence (DNA): TGTGCCAGCAGTACAGGGTTGGCTACTGAAGCTTTCTTT. Translated: CASSTGLATEAFF.

In nucleotides, the CDR3 is TGTGCCAGCAGTTACTCGAGACAGGTTACAGCTTTCTTT. This translates into CASSYSRQVTAFF. This chain joins TRBV6-5 and TRBJ1-1; TRBD1 might be the D (6 bases). This CDR3 is 13 amino acids long. Per germline, CDR1 MNHEY and CDR2 SVGAGI. The V end was cut by 0 bases, the J end by 10 bases, with 12 bases between.

Concerning this clone: This sample includes further DNA sequences coding for the same CDR3. This chain links TRBV15 with TRBJ2-5; D might be TRBD1 (6 bases). Trimming shortened V by 0 bases and J by 5 bases, and 10 bases separated the two germline ends. From germline, CDR1 is LNHNV and CDR2 YYDKDF (reference sequence). This CDR3 has 14 residues. The chain's CDR3 is CATSRDRGKETQYF. DNA for the CDR3: TGTGCCACCAGCAGAGACAGGGGTAAGGAGACCCAGTACTTC.

This clone was observed a few times. The chain carries TRBV5-1 and TRBJ2-5, with 9 bases aligning to TRBD1. CDR1 and CDR2 from the germline V gene are SGHRS and YFSETQ. V lost 3 bases to trimming and J lost 5 bases; unmatched junction nucleotides: 14. This CDR3 is 17 amino acids long. The CDR3 spells CASSSTGTGLRGETQYF. In nucleotides, the CDR3 is TGCGCCAGCAGCTCGACCGGGACAGGGTTGCGAGGGGAGACCCAGTACTTC.

The chain links TRBV7-9 to TRBJ1-6; D gene uncertain. Germline loops: CDR1 SEHNR, CDR2 FQNEAQ (reference sequence). This CDR3 spans 16 amino acids. The CDR3 is CAVEAGESSYNSPLHF. CDR3 DNA: TGTGCTGTCGAGGCTGGGGAGAGCTCCTATAATTCACCCCTCCACTTT.

The genes are TRBV6-5 and TRBJ2-5, with TRBD1 matching over 9 bases. This CDR3 is 15 amino acids long. Germline-derived CDR1 and CDR2 are MNHEY and SVGAGI. With V trimmed by 6 bases and J by 5 bases, 10 bases remained unmatched. CDR3 nucleotide sequence: TGTGCCAGCAGCCCCGGACAGGGGATTACGGAGACCCAGTACTTC. Its protein is CASSPGQGITETQYF.

The chain carries TRBV5-1 and TRBJ1-1; perhaps TRBD1 as D (6 bases). V lost 4 bases and J lost 1, with 8 bases in between. The CDR3 is 13 amino acids. CDR1 SGHRS and CDR2 YFSETQ come from the germline V gene. The CDR3 spells CASSTGTNTEAFF. CDR3 DNA sequence: TGCGCCAGCAGCACAGGGACGAACACTGAAGCTTTCTTT.

The chain carries TRBV28 and TRBJ2-7; TRBD2 matches 9 bases. The germline V gene encodes CDR1 MDHEN and CDR2 SYDVKM. J lost 3 bases, V lost 4 bases, and 4 bases had no gene match. The CDR3 consists of 14 residues. The CDR3 nucleotides are TGTGCCAGCAGTTATAGCGGGAGTAACTACGAGCAGTACTTC. Encoded protein: CASSYSGSNYEQYF.

The gene calls are TRBV4-2 and TRBJ2-1; 8 positions match TRBD1. The germline gives CDR1 LGHNA, CDR2 YNFKEQ. The CDR3 covers 16 residues. V gave up 1 base and J gave up 3 bases; unmatched junction bases: 5. The CDR3 DNA is TGTGCCAGCAGCCAAGTTCAGGGACAGGACTACAATGAGCAGTTCTTC. Translated: CASSQVQGQDYNEQFF.